This TCR beta chain comes out of a study of T cell responses to AZD1222 COVID-19 vaccine. Whole-study findings and limits: None of the repertoires were sampled until the peak T cell response had passed. Nearly half of unique spike-specific TCRs reportedly avoided B.1.351 and B.1.1.7 mutated regions. Possibly, clonal diversity was underestimated; donors were largely white British and included more females. Across spike, vaccine-associated CD4 TCRs were found, dominant at 160-218 and 743-854.

Here immunoSEQ multiplex PCR was the method, and the copy in TCRdb shows in-frame clones only, minus some. The table includes over 100,000 clones, just over 85% detected once. To note about this clone: Its antigen is not known.

V was clipped by 1 base and J by 6 bases; unmatched bases: 4. The CDR3 has 14 residues. Germline V gene sequence: CDR1 SGHKS, CDR2 YYEKEE (reference sequence). Material: peripheral blood, obtained on day 0 of AZD1222 vaccination. The clonotype was recovered from an adult in good health. This chain connects TRBV5-5 to TRBJ2-7; 10 positions match TRBD1. The CDR3 reads CASSLTGTGAEQYF. Written as DNA, the CDR3 is TGTGCCAGCAGCTTGACCGGGACAGGGGCCGAGCAGTACTTC.